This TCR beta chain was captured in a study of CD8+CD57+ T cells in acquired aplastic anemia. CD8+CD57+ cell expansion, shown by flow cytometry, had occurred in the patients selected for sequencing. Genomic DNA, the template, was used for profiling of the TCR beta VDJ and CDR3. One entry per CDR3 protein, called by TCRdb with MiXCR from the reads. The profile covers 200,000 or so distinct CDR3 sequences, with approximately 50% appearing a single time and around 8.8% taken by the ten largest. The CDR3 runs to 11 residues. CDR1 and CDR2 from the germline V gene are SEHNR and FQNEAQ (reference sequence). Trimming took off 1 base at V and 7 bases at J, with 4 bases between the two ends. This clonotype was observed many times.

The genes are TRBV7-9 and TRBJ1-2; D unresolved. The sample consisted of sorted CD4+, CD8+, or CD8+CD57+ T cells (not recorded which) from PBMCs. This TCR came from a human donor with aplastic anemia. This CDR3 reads CASSLGLGYTF. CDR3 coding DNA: TGTGCCAGCAGCTTAGGTCTTGGCTACACCTTC.